This TCR beta chain was captured by sequencing in a study of shared clonotypes between healthy human individuals. Turning to the study itself: Per donor, CD8 memory used one plate, CD8 naive used two, CD4 memory used three and CD4 naive used three.

Study outcomes and limitations: Clonotypes shared by all four donors outscored non-shared clonotypes in generation probability.

As handled by the study authors: Junction-only sequences produced by ImmunoSEQ had no quality scores, so filtering differed. The method was immunoSEQ multiplex PCR; TCRdb's version includes in-frame clones alone and lacks a portion of them. V, J and clone size were drawn from that table, and D and trimming were deduced from the DNA. Among about a million clones listed, roughly 80% were seen once. The CDR3 runs 15 residues. V lost 1 base and J lost 6, with 15 bases in between. Nashville, Tennessee was home to all donors, who were Caucasian adults. A remark on this clone: Its antigen is undetermined.

This clonotype originated in a man aged 18 to 30 in good health. Some clones in this sample may be carry-over from other donors' samples. This sequence joins TRBV23-1 and TRBJ1-1; D uncertain. TRBV23-1 is labeled an ORF, and its function is uncertain. Sequencing used memory CD4+ T cells from PBMCs. The subset: CD45RA-negative fraction. The CDR3 nucleotides are TGCGCCAGCAGTCAATTAAAGGCCAATCAGGCTGAAGCTTTCTTT. It yields the protein CASSQLKANQAEAFF.